Listed below are T cell receptor beta chains from one sample, sequenced in a study of blood T cell repertoires in COVID-19. Generated by immunoSEQ multiplex PCR, the TCRdb table keeps only in-frame clones and is missing some. The data contain about 200,000 clones, around 85% of them singletons. Sequenced input: peripheral blood. The receptors here all came from a woman aged 70-85 years with acute or convalescent COVID-19. Both conserved end residues are part of each CDR3. The order of the fields is clone size, V gene, J gene, D gene, CDR3 DNA, CDR3 protein. The D gene is left open where the match is weak. Clone size appears in some rows only: once, few, many, or a class for an expanded clone.

abundance: NA
v_gene: TRBV24-1
j_gene: TRBJ2-5
d_gene: TRBD1
CDR3nt: TGTGCCACCAGTGATTCCCAGGACAGGGGCTACGAGACCCAGTACTTC
CDR3aa: CATSDSQDRGYETQYF

abundance: NA
v_gene: TRBV11-2
j_gene: TRBJ1-5
d_gene: NA
CDR3nt: TGTGCCAGCAGCTTCAGGGAAAATCAGCCCCAGCATTTT
CDR3aa: CASSFRENQPQHF

abundance: once
v_gene: TRBV3-1/TRBV3-2
j_gene: TRBJ1-3
d_gene: NA
CDR3nt: TGTGCCAGCAGCCATGGGTCAGGGCGAAGCTCTGGAAACACCATATATTTT
CDR3aa: CASSHGSGRSSGNTIYF

abundance: NA
v_gene: TRBV27
j_gene: TRBJ1-6
d_gene: TRBD1
CDR3nt: TGTGCCAGCAGTTTTGCAGGGGGCAACTCACCCCTCCACTTT
CDR3aa: CASSFAGGNSPLHF

abundance: NA
v_gene: TRBV5-1
j_gene: TRBJ1-2
d_gene: NA
CDR3nt: TGCGCCAGCAGCTTGAGAGCTGACTATGGCTACACCTTC
CDR3aa: CASSLRADYGYTF

abundance: NA
v_gene: TRBV9
j_gene: TRBJ2-3
d_gene: TRBD2
CDR3nt: TGTGCCAGCAGGCCGGGGGGGACTTCAGATACGCAGTATTTT
CDR3aa: CASRPGGTSDTQYF

abundance: NA
v_gene: TRBV27
j_gene: TRBJ1-2
d_gene: NA
CDR3nt: TGTGCCAGCAGTACGAACAGGGAATCCTATGGCTACACCTTC
CDR3aa: CASSTNRESYGYTF

abundance: NA
v_gene: TRBV12-3/TRBV12-4
j_gene: TRBJ1-1
d_gene: NA
CDR3nt: TGTGCCAGCTCCCCCATCGGTAACACTGAAGCTTTCTTT
CDR3aa: CASSPIGNTEAFF

abundance: few
v_gene: TRBV5-1
j_gene: TRBJ1-2
d_gene: TRBD1
CDR3nt: TGCGCCAGCAGCTTTGGGGGACAGGGGGTTGGCTACACCTTC
CDR3aa: CASSFGGQGVGYTF

abundance: NA
v_gene: TRBV6-2/TRBV6-3
j_gene: TRBJ1-4
d_gene: NA
CDR3nt: TGTGCCAGCAGTTTGAACAGAGAAGGTGAAAAACTGTTTTTT
CDR3aa: CASSLNREGEKLFF

abundance: NA
v_gene: TRBV5-8
j_gene: TRBJ2-2
d_gene: NA
CDR3nt: TGTGCCAGCAGCTTGGAGGGGGTAACCGGGGAGCTGTTTTTT
CDR3aa: CASSLEGVTGELFF

abundance: NA
v_gene: TRBV27
j_gene: TRBJ2-7
d_gene: TRBD1
CDR3nt: TGTGCCAGCAGTATGGGGACAGGGGGTGTTGTCTACGAGCAGTACTTC
CDR3aa: CASSMGTGGVVYEQYF

abundance: NA
v_gene: TRBV12-5
j_gene: TRBJ1-1
d_gene: NA
CDR3nt: TGTGCTAGTGGTTCGGACAGTGGGGGAACTTTCTTT
CDR3aa: CASGSDSGGTFF

abundance: NA
v_gene: TRBV29-1
j_gene: TRBJ1-2
d_gene: TRBD1
CDR3nt: TGCAGCGTCGCCCGGGACAGGGGGAATGGCTACACCTTC
CDR3aa: CSVARDRGNGYTF

abundance: once
v_gene: TRBV5-8
j_gene: TRBJ2-1
d_gene: TRBD1
CDR3nt: TGTGCCAGCAGCTTATACGGGACAGGCCTCAATGAGCAGTTCTTC
CDR3aa: CASSLYGTGLNEQFF

abundance: NA
v_gene: TRBV7-2
j_gene: TRBJ2-7
d_gene: NA
CDR3nt: TGTGCCAGCAGCCTACAGGCTTCTCCTACGAAGCAGTACTTC
CDR3aa: CASSLQASPTKQYF

abundance: few
v_gene: TRBV6-1
j_gene: TRBJ1-6
d_gene: TRBD1
CDR3nt: TGTGCCAGCAGTGAAATCGGAGGGACAGGGTCGATTTCACCCCTCCACTTT
CDR3aa: CASSEIGGTGSISPLHF

abundance: once
v_gene: TRBV7-9
j_gene: TRBJ1-1
d_gene: NA
CDR3nt: TGTGCCAGCAGCTTGGACAGGAACACTGAAGCTTTCTTT
CDR3aa: CASSLDRNTEAFF

abundance: NA
v_gene: TRBV2
j_gene: TRBJ2-5
d_gene: TRBD2
CDR3nt: TGTGCCACGAGGGAGGGGCTAGCGGGAACAGAGACCCAGTACTTC
CDR3aa: CATREGLAGTETQYF

abundance: NA
v_gene: TRBV24-1
j_gene: TRBJ1-1
d_gene: NA
CDR3nt: TGTGCCACCAGTGATCCCGGGGAAACTGAAGCTTTCTTT
CDR3aa: CATSDPGETEAFF

abundance: NA
v_gene: TRBV11-2
j_gene: TRBJ2-1
d_gene: TRBD1
CDR3nt: TGTGCCAGCAGCTTGCCGGGACAGGTTCATAATGAGCAGTTCTTC
CDR3aa: CASSLPGQVHNEQFF

abundance: NA
v_gene: TRBV3-1/TRBV3-2
j_gene: TRBJ2-2
d_gene: NA
CDR3nt: TGTGCCAGCAGCCAAGCCGGGGGCACCGGGGAGCTGTTTTTT
CDR3aa: CASSQAGGTGELFF

abundance: NA
v_gene: TRBV10-3
j_gene: TRBJ1-2
d_gene: NA
CDR3nt: TGTGCCATCACCCCCACACACCCCTATGGCTACACCTTC
CDR3aa: CAITPTHPYGYTF

abundance: NA
v_gene: TRBV7-3
j_gene: TRBJ2-7
d_gene: TRBD1
CDR3nt: TGTGCCAGCAGCCTGACAGGGGGCGGCTACGAGCAGTACTTC
CDR3aa: CASSLTGGGYEQYF

abundance: NA
v_gene: TRBV2
j_gene: TRBJ2-5
d_gene: NA
CDR3nt: TGTGCCAGCCGGACAGACCAAGAGACCCAGTACTTC
CDR3aa: CASRTDQETQYF

abundance: NA
v_gene: TRBV19
j_gene: TRBJ2-3
d_gene: TRBD1
CDR3nt: TGTGCCAGTAGTATAGGACAGGGTACGACAGATACGCAGTATTTT
CDR3aa: CASSIGQGTTDTQYF

abundance: NA
v_gene: TRBV7-6
j_gene: TRBJ2-7
d_gene: TRBD2
CDR3nt: TGTGCCAGCAGCTTAGGGCGGGGGGCCTACGAGCAGTACTTC
CDR3aa: CASSLGRGAYEQYF

abundance: NA
v_gene: TRBV5-1
j_gene: TRBJ2-1
d_gene: NA
CDR3nt: TGCGCCAGCAGCTTGGGGCAGGGAATCGGTTACAATGAGCAGTTCTTC
CDR3aa: CASSLGQGIGYNEQFF

abundance: NA
v_gene: TRBV5-4
j_gene: TRBJ1-2
d_gene: TRBD1
CDR3nt: TGTGCCAGCAGCTCAGGGGGCGGCGACTATGGCTACACCTTC
CDR3aa: CASSSGGGDYGYTF

abundance: NA
v_gene: TRBV9
j_gene: TRBJ2-7
d_gene: NA
CDR3nt: TGTGCCAGCAGCGTAGCGGGAGAGGTGTCCTACGAGCAGTACTTC
CDR3aa: CASSVAGEVSYEQYF

abundance: NA
v_gene: TRBV7-6
j_gene: TRBJ2-5
d_gene: NA
CDR3nt: TGTGCCAGCAGCGGTTTGGCTAGCGCCCAAAGAGAGACCCAGTACTTC
CDR3aa: CASSGLASAQRETQYF

abundance: NA
v_gene: TRBV25-1
j_gene: TRBJ2-3
d_gene: NA
CDR3nt: TGTGCCAGCAGTGAAGGAGCAGCAGATACGCAGTATTTT
CDR3aa: CASSEGAADTQYF

abundance: NA
v_gene: TRBV7-9
j_gene: TRBJ1-6
d_gene: TRBD1
CDR3nt: TGTGCCAGCAGTAGACAGGGGGGGGATTCACCCCTCCACTTT
CDR3aa: CASSRQGGDSPLHF